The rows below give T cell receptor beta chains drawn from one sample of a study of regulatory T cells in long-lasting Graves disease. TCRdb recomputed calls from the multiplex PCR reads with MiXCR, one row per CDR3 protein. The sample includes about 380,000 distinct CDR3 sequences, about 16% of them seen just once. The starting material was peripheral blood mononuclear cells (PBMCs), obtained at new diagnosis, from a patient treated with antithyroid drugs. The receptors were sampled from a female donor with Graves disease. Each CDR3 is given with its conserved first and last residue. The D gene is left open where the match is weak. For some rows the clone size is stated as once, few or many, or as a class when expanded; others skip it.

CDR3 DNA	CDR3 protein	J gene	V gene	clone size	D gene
TGTGCCAGCAGTGAATCTCTGACAGGGTACGTGGGGACCCAGTACTTC	CASSESLTGYVGTQYF	TRBJ2-5	TRBV6-1	-	TRBD1
TGTGCCAGCAGCCCAGTAGCTCAGCCCCAGCATTTT	CASSPVAQPQHF	TRBJ1-5	TRBV7-9	few	-
TGTGCCAGCAGTGGGGACCGGTCCTATAATTCACCCCTCCACTTT	CASSGDRSYNSPLHF	TRBJ1-6	TRBV27	many	-
TGTGCCAGCAGTCCACAGACTAGGTACACTGAAGCTTTCTTT	CASSPQTRYTEAFF	TRBJ1-1	TRBV28	-	-
TGTGCCAGCAGCCCCGCCGGGTCTACTGGAAACACCATATATTTT	CASSPAGSTGNTIYF	TRBJ1-3	TRBV12-3/TRBV12-4	many	-
TGCAGTGCTCTTCCCTTCGACACTGAAGCTTTCTTT	CSALPFDTEAFF	TRBJ1-1	TRBV20-1	-	-
TGTGCCAGCACCCTAACTAGCGGCACAGATACGCAGTATTTT	CASTLTSGTDTQYF	TRBJ2-3	TRBV2	many	TRBD2
TGTGCCAGCAGTAGGGGACTGACTTTGGGGACAGATACGCAGTATTTT	CASSRGLTLGTDTQYF	TRBJ2-3	TRBV28	many	-
TGCGCCAGCAGCCAAGGTGGACTAGTTTTTGTCACAGATACGCAGTATTTT	CASSQGGLVFVTDTQYF	TRBJ2-3	TRBV4-1	few	TRBD2
TGTGCCTGGAGAGTGGCGGGTGGGAGCGGGGAGCTGTTTTTT	CAWRVAGGSGELFF	TRBJ2-2	TRBV30	many	-
TGTGCCAGCAGCGAGGACAGGGGGGGAATCGAGTCAGGCACTGAAGCTTTCTTT	CASSEDRGGIESGTEAFF	TRBJ1-1	TRBV2	many	TRBD1
TGTGCCAGGGGGACTGAAGCTTTCTTT	CARGTEAFF	TRBJ1-1	TRBV24-1	many	-
TGTGCCAGCAGCTCGACAGGGAGTCAGGGGACCCAGTACTTC	CASSSTGSQGTQYF	TRBJ2-5	TRBV27	-	TRBD1
TGTGCCAGCAGTTACATGGGGGACCGGGAGCAGTACTTC	CASSYMGDREQYF	TRBJ2-7	TRBV6-2/TRBV6-3	many	-
TGTGCCAGCAGTGAAGGGACCTCGCAAGAGACCCAGTACTTC	CASSEGTSQETQYF	TRBJ2-5	TRBV6-2/TRBV6-3	-	-
TGCAGTGCTAAGAACTGGGGGGGCGAGCAGTACTTC	CSAKNWGGEQYF	TRBJ2-7	TRBV20-1	many	TRBD2
TGCGCCAGCAGCAAGGGACTAGCGGGGGGCGAACCTTACACAGATACGCAGTATTTT	CASSKGLAGGEPYTDTQYF	TRBJ2-3	TRBV4-1	many	TRBD2
TGTGCCAGCAGCCACGGGATAATGACAGGGGGCGCTGGAAACACCATATATTTT	CASSHGIMTGGAGNTIYF	TRBJ1-3	TRBV3-1	many	TRBD1
TGTGCCACCAGTGATTTTAATGAGGGCACAGATACGCAGTATTTT	CATSDFNEGTDTQYF	TRBJ2-3	TRBV24-1	many	-
TGTGCCATCAGTGCCTCCAGGGACAGGGGGCTGTCGAGCACAGATACGCAGTATTTT	CAISASRDRGLSSTDTQYF	TRBJ2-3	TRBV10-3	many	TRBD1
TGTGCCAGCAGTGTTTTGGGGGGAGGTCACACCGGGGAGCTGTTTTTT	CASSVLGGGHTGELFF	TRBJ2-2	TRBV12-3/TRBV12-4	many	-
TGTGCCACCAGCAGAGATACGGGGCTAGCGGGAGGGAGTCCTGCCAAAAACATTCAGTACTTC	CATSRDTGLAGGSPAKNIQYF	TRBJ2-4	TRBV15	many	TRBD2
TGTGCCAGCAGCCCTACCTGGACTAGCTACCACGAGCAGTACTTC	CASSPTWTSYHEQYF	TRBJ2-7	TRBV4-2	-	TRBD2
TGTGCCAGCAGTTACTCGGGACTAGCGGGCTCTGGGGCCAACGTCCTGACTTTC	CASSYSGLAGSGANVLTF	TRBJ2-6	TRBV28	-	TRBD2
TGTGCCAGCAACCCAGGCGGGTCCGGGGAGCTGTTTTTT	CASNPGGSGELFF	TRBJ2-2	TRBV6-2/TRBV6-3	few	-
TGTGCCAGCAGTCCAGGGGCCACGAGCTTCTACGAGCAGTACTTC	CASSPGATSFYEQYF	TRBJ2-7	TRBV28	many	-
TGTGCCAGCAGTTTGGATACTAGTATCTACGAGCAGTACTTC	CASSLDTSIYEQYF	TRBJ2-7	TRBV28	many	-
TGTGCCAGTAACTTCCGGGGGGAAAATCAGCCCCAGCATTTT	CASNFRGENQPQHF	TRBJ1-5	TRBV19	-	-
TGCAGTGCTAGAGAAGCCCGTGGTGTTGCCGGGGAGCTGTTTTTT	CSAREARGVAGELFF	TRBJ2-2	TRBV20-1	many	-
TGTGCCACCAGTGGGACGGGACTAGCGGATTCCTACAATGAGCAGTTCTTC	CATSGTGLADSYNEQFF	TRBJ2-1	TRBV24-1	many	TRBD2
TGTGCCAGCAGCAGCACAGGGTTGGAGGTCTCTGAAGCTTTCTTT	CASSSTGLEVSEAFF	TRBJ1-1	TRBV5-4	many	-
TGTGCCAGCAGCAATCCCACCCCCGGGACTAGCGGTACTTGGTCCTACGAGCAGTACTTC	CASSNPTPGTSGTWSYEQYF	TRBJ2-7	TRBV7-8	many	TRBD2
TGTGCCAGCTCACCTAGCATTCCGCGGGACAGGTTAGACGAGCAGTACTTC	CASSPSIPRDRLDEQYF	TRBJ2-7	TRBV18	few	TRBD1
TGTGCCAGCAGCCCTGACAGGCCTAACTATGGCTACACCTTC	CASSPDRPNYGYTF	TRBJ1-2	TRBV7-2	many	-
TGTGCCAGCAGCCCCCCGGCCAACCTCCAAGAGACCCAGTACTTC	CASSPPANLQETQYF	TRBJ2-5	TRBV7-2	few	-
TGTGCCATCCGGTCCGGCAACGTTGATTCACCCCTCCACTTT	CAIRSGNVDSPLHF	TRBJ1-6	TRBV10-3	many	-
TGTGCCAGCAGGTTGCTCGGGGGACAGGGGGCCTACAATGAGCAGTTCTTC	CASRLLGGQGAYNEQFF	TRBJ2-1	TRBV27	many	TRBD1
TGCGCCAGCAGCAAATTCGGGACAGCAGAAAAACTGTTTTTT	CASSKFGTAEKLFF	TRBJ1-4	TRBV5-1	few	TRBD1
TGTGCCAGCACCAGGGGATGGACTGAAGCTTTCTTT	CASTRGWTEAFF	TRBJ1-1	TRBV12-3/TRBV12-4	many	-
TGTGCCAGCAGCCCACCGAGGGGGGGGGGATCCTACGAGCAGTACTTC	CASSPPRGGGSYEQYF	TRBJ2-7	TRBV11-2	-	-
TGTGCCAGCAGTGAAACGGGAGACTTATACAATGAGCAGTTCTTC	CASSETGDLYNEQFF	TRBJ2-1	TRBV6-1	-	-
TGTGCCATCAGTGTTTTGGGGTTATCTGAAGCTTTCTTT	CAISVLGLSEAFF	TRBJ1-1	TRBV10-3	many	-
TGCAGTGCCGGGGACAGGGGGCTTCTTCCCTCCTACGAGCAGTACTTC	CSAGDRGLLPSYEQYF	TRBJ2-7	TRBV20-1	-	TRBD1
TGTGCCAGCAGTACTCACCTGGGGCTAGCGGACACAGATACGCAGTATTTT	CASSTHLGLADTDTQYF	TRBJ2-3	TRBV28	many	TRBD2
TGTGCCAGCAGGTACCGGTGGCTTGCTGGGGCCAACGTCCTGACTTTC	CASRYRWLAGANVLTF	TRBJ2-6	TRBV6-2/TRBV6-3	many	-
TGCGCCAGCACCATTCGGGACAGGCCCTCCTACAATGAGCAGTTCTTC	CASTIRDRPSYNEQFF	TRBJ2-1	TRBV5-1	many	TRBD1
TGCAGTGCTAGCCCCTCTAGCGGGGGGGCGATGGGGCAGTACTTC	CSASPSSGGAMGQYF	TRBJ2-7	TRBV20-1	many	TRBD2
TGTGCCACCAGTGATCCCGGGACTAGCGGTGTGGAGACCCAGTACTTC	CATSDPGTSGVETQYF	TRBJ2-5	TRBV24-1	many	TRBD2
TGCAGTGCTAGTATGGTACAGGACCTCTACGAGCAGTACTTC	CSASMVQDLYEQYF	TRBJ2-7	TRBV20-1	few	-